This T cell receptor beta chain is from a study of blood T cells in healthy people across ages. For the second PCR, which ran for 7 to 11 cycles, a sample-barcoded 5' primer and a J-beta primer mix were used. A template-switch adaptor that had 12 random nucleotides put a tag on each cDNA molecule. In TCRdb, the 5' RACE reads were re-called with MiXCR into one record per CDR3 protein. The sample has hundreds of thousands of distinct CDR3 sequences; 52% are singletons. A note on this clonotype: The antigen remains undetermined. This may be a read error: a much more frequent sequence differs by one nucleotide.

Findings and limits, study-wide: Older age coincided with a roughly linear decline in TCR beta diversity per million T cells.

The CDR3 spans 16 residues. The germline gives CDR1 MGHRA, CDR2 YSYEKL. The clonotype comes from a woman of 80 years or more in good health. The chain is built from TRBV4-1 and TRBJ2-1; possibly TRBD1 or TRBD2 for D (5 bases each). Sequencing used blood. This CDR3 is CVSSQASTRTYNEQFF. The CDR3 DNA follows: TGCGTCAGCAGCCAAGCCTCAACTAGGACATACAATGAGCAGTTCTTC.